These 7 T cell receptor beta chains came from one sample sequenced in a study of cytomegalovirus exposure and HLA in healthy donors. Primers: 60 Vbeta forward and 13 Jbeta reverse. Assay used: immunoSEQ multiplex PCR; TCRdb lists only in-frame clones, some missing. The sample shows around 100,000 clones, about 70% of them seen only once. The sequenced sample was PBMCs. These receptors came from a man aged 50 to 60 in good health and CMV-seropositive.

This clone was seen more than once but under ten times. J is TRBJ2-3 and V is TRBV7-3; 8 bases agree with TRBD2. In germline, CDR1 is SGHTA, CDR2 FQGTGA. V was pared by 1 base and J by 5 bases, with 8 bases of the junction left unmatched. CDR3 size: 16 residues. The chain's CDR3 is CASSLNVGGEEDTQYF. The CDR3 region has the DNA TGTGCCAGCAGCTTAAATGTCGGGGGGGAGGAAGATACGCAGTATTTT.

The rearrangement joins TRBV19 to TRBJ2-5; 15 positions match TRBD2. Per the germline V gene, CDR1 is LNHDA and CDR2 is SQIVND (reference sequence). The CDR3 contains 17 residues. The trim removed 3 bases at V and 4 bases at J, leaving 6 bases unmatched. CDR3 DNA: TGTGCCAGTAGTATCGGGACTAGCGGGGGGATTACAGAGACCCAGTACTTC. This gives the protein CASSIGTSGGITETQYF.

Only a few counts were recorded for this clone. The chain employs TRBV9 and TRBJ2-7, with TRBD2 identical over 7 bases. V dropped 2 bases and J dropped 1; count of bases not matched to a gene: 3. The CDR3 runs 14 residues. Germline lookup yields CDR1 SGDLS and CDR2 YYNGEE. The CDR3 DNA reads TGTGCCAGCAGCGTCACTAGCGCTTCCTACGAGCAGTACTTC. This sequence encodes CASSVTSASYEQYF.

The rearrangement uses TRBV2 and TRBJ2-4; maybe TRBD1 (6 bases). CDR3 length: 13 residues. V lost 5 bases and J lost 5, with 10 bases in between. Germline lookup yields CDR1 SNHLY and CDR2 FYNNEI. CDR3 DNA: TGTGCCAGCAGTAAGGACAGCCAAAACATTCAGTACTTC. Its protein is CASSKDSQNIQYF.

The table lists this clone with a few counts. The chain links TRBV19 to TRBJ1-1; D is uncertain. This CDR3 is built from 14 residues. Per the germline V gene, CDR1 is LNHDA and CDR2 is SQIVND (reference sequence). The V end lost 1 base, the J end lost 7 bases, and 13 bases lay between the germline ends. CDR3: CASSIGQEGSEAFF. The CDR3 region has the DNA TGTGCCAGTAGTATAGGGCAGGAAGGGAGTGAAGCTTTCTTT.

The chain joins TRBV18 to TRBJ2-5; 8 nucleotides line up with TRBD2. Germline values: CDR1 KGHSH, CDR2 LQKENI. V shed 6 bases and J 7 bases; nucleotides not matched to a gene: 13. This CDR3 is 15 amino acids long. CDR3 nucleotides: TGTGCCAGCTCTTCCATAGCGGGGCGGCCAACGACCCAGTACTTC. Its translation: CASSSIAGRPTTQYF.

This sequence joins TRBV6-1 and TRBJ2-1, with a weak D call TRBD2 (6 bases). Germline CDR1 reads MNHNS; CDR2 reads SASEGT. This CDR3 is built from 20 residues. V was pared by 4 bases and J by 5 bases, with 30 bases between. Here the CDR3 DNA reads TGTGCCAGCAGTGCCCGGAGAACGTGGGGGTGGGAGGACGGAGACAATGAGCAGTTCTTC. Amino acids: CASSARRTWGWEDGDNEQFF.